This passage covers 28 T cell receptor beta chains from one sample sequenced in a study of blood T cell repertoires in COVID-19. The table came from immunoSEQ multiplex PCR; TCRdb's copy has only in-frame clones and leaves some out. Altogether fewer than 350,000 clones are present, around 88% being singletons, with the ten largest covering over 6%. Sequenced sample: PBMCs or T cells enriched from blood (not recorded which). The receptors stem from a woman in her 40s who had recovered from COVID-19.

This chain connects TRBV19 to TRBJ1-4, with no clear D. Germline CDR1 reads LNHDA; CDR2 reads SQIVND (reference sequence). The CDR3 is 16 residues long. V shed 5 bases and J shed 2 bases, with 15 bases lying between them. CDR3 loop: CASSPQPGITNEKLFF. The CDR3 DNA follows: TGTGCCAGTAGTCCACAGCCGGGGATTACTAATGAAAAACTGTTTTTT.

The chain joins TRBV5-1 to TRBJ2-3; D not resolved. The germline CDR1 and CDR2 sequences are SGHRS and YFSETQ. V shed 4 bases and J shed 0 bases, with 9 bases lying between them. The CDR3 extends over 14 amino acids. CDR3 nucleotide sequence: TGCGCCAGCAGCCCTACAGAGAGCACAGATACGCAGTATTTT. This encodes CASSPTESTDTQYF. Filled out from reference TRBV5-1 and TRBJ2-3, the complete variable domain reads KAGVTQTPRYLIKTRGQQVTLSCSPISGHRSVSWYQQTPGQGLQFLFEYFSETQRNKGNFPGRFSGRQFSNSRSEMNVSTLELGDSALYLCASSPTESTDTQYFGPGTRLTVL.

The chain joins TRBV5-1 to TRBJ2-7; TRBD2 agrees at 10 bases. V dropped 4 bases and J dropped 4; count of bases not matched to a gene: 5. Germline-derived CDR1 and CDR2 are SGHRS and YFSETQ. This CDR3 is 14 amino acids long. The CDR3 is CASSTSSGGYEQYF. CDR3 nucleotides: TGCGCCAGCAGCACTTCTAGCGGGGGATACGAGCAGTACTTC.

J is TRBJ1-4 and V is TRBV15; 7 positions match TRBD1. CDR1 is LNHNV and CDR2 is YYDKDF in the germline V gene (reference sequence). The CDR3 is made up of 15 amino acids. V was clipped by 3 bases and J by 12 bases; unmatched bases: 13. CDR3 loop: CATSSRGQPSVELFF. In nucleotides, the CDR3 is TGTGCCACCAGCAGTAGGGGACAGCCCTCGGTTGAACTGTTTTTT. Using reference TRBV15 and TRBJ1-4 for the parts outside the CDR3, the full variable domain is DAMVIQNPRYQVTQFGKPVTLSCSQTLNHNVMYWYQQKSSQAPKLLFHYYDKDFNNEADTPDNFQSRRPNTSFCFLDIRSPGLGDTAMYLCATSSRGQPSVELFFGSGTQLSVL.

V gene TRBV5-5 combines with J gene TRBJ1-2; 8 nucleotides align to TRBD1. With V trimmed by 0 bases and J by 3 bases, 4 bases remained unmatched. This CDR3 is built from 15 residues. Germline V CDR1 and CDR2: SGHKS, YYEKEE (reference sequence). CDR3 in amino acids: CASSLAGGSDYGYTF. In DNA form, the CDR3 reads TGTGCCAGCAGCTTGGCAGGGGGCTCAGACTATGGCTACACCTTC.

The V call is TRBV28, the J call TRBJ1-4; maybe TRBD1 (6 bases). V was shortened by 3 bases and J by 5 bases, with 13 bases between the two germline ends. There are 15 residues in the CDR3. Germline V gene sequence: CDR1 MDHEN, CDR2 SYDVKM. The CDR3 DNA is TGTGCCAGCAGTTTTTCGGGGGGCCAAAATGAAAAACTGTTTTTT. It specifies CASSFSGGQNEKLFF.

The chain has TRBV5-1 and TRBJ2-7; maybe TRBD2 (5 bases). The CDR3 covers 15 residues. With 4 bases removed from V and 6 bases from J, the gap between germline ends came to 20 bases. CDR1 is SGHRS and CDR2 is YFSETQ in the germline V gene. The CDR3 nucleotides are TGCGCCAGCAGCCCGCTAGACTATTCTAATGGCGAGCAGTACTTC. Residues: CASSPLDYSNGEQYF.

The chain employs TRBV11-2 and TRBJ1-3; tentative D call: TRBD1 (5 bases). CDR1 is SGHAT, CDR2 FQNNGV, per germline. V was cut by 3 bases and J by 3 bases, with 12 bases left in between. The CDR3 loop spans 15 amino acids. The CDR3 bases are TGTGCCAGCAGCTTTTTGGCAGGGATTGGAAACACCATATATTTT. Translation: CASSFLAGIGNTIYF.

The rearrangement uses TRBV3-1 (or the pseudogene TRBV3-2) and TRBJ2-7; 8 nucleotides match TRBD2. Germline V lookup: CDR1 LGHDT, CDR2 YNNKEL (reference sequence). Trimming took 4 bases from V and 2 from J; bases not matched to a gene: 7. The CDR3 sequence is 15 residues long. The CDR3 reads CASSPWREVAYEQYF. CDR3 in DNA: TGTGCCAGCAGCCCCTGGCGGGAGGTGGCCTACGAGCAGTACTTC.

This chain joins TRBV5-1 and TRBJ2-1; D gene unclear. Germline V gene lookup returns CDR1 SGHRS and CDR2 YFSETQ. V was clipped by 0 bases and J by 6 bases, with 10 bases between them. This CDR3 comprises 14 residues. The CDR3 spells CASSLGSSINEQFF. Here the CDR3 DNA reads TGCGCCAGCAGCTTGGGTAGCTCGATCAATGAGCAGTTCTTC.

The chain recombines TRBV11-2 with TRBJ1-2; D unclear. Germline V lookup: CDR1 SGHAT, CDR2 FQNNGV. CDR3 length equals 13 residues. Trimming cost V 5 bases and J 3 bases, with 10 bases left between them. The CDR3, as DNA: TGTGCCAGCAGCCTACAGCGGTACTATGGCTACACCTTC. Its translation: CASSLQRYYGYTF.

The rearrangement links TRBV2 to TRBJ1-5; 11 nucleotides match TRBD1. CDR1 and CDR2 from the germline V gene are SNHLY and FYNNEI. V shed 3 bases, J shed 5 bases, and the junction held 3 bases outside the gene matches. The length of the CDR3 is 15 residues. CDR3 region: CASSEGTGGYQPQHF. CDR3 in DNA: TGTGCCAGCAGTGAGGGGACAGGGGGTTATCAGCCCCAGCATTTT.

The CDR3 coding sequence is TGTGCCAGCAGGCGACAGGGAGCGGGAGCTGAAAAACTGTTTTTT. The encoded protein is CASRRQGAGAEKLFF. V gene TRBV7-9 combines with J gene TRBJ1-4; 7 positions match TRBD1. Germline V gene lookup returns CDR1 SEHNR and CDR2 FQNEAQ (reference sequence). This CDR3 contains 15 residues. Trimming removed 6 bases from V and 7 bases from J; junction bases left unmatched: 11.

The V call is TRBV6-5, the J call TRBJ1-6; D not resolved. The germline V gene encodes CDR1 MNHEY and CDR2 SVGAGI. Deletions cut 5 bases from V and 12 bases from J, with 11 bases between. The CDR3 has 12 residues. The CDR3 DNA sequence: TGTGCCAGCAGTCCAAACCGGGAACCCCTCCACTTT. Translating gives CASSPNREPLHF.

The rearrangement joins TRBV4-2 to TRBJ1-4; 8 bases agree with TRBD1. V was clipped by 1 base and J by 8 bases; unmatched bases: 6. The CDR3 is 15 residues long. Germline V CDR1 and CDR2: LGHNA, YNFKEQ. This CDR3 is CASSQGGQGDEKLFF. The CDR3 DNA reads TGTGCCAGCAGCCAAGGCGGACAGGGAGACGAAAAACTGTTTTTT.

V gene TRBV19 combines with J gene TRBJ2-4; D unresolved. There are 12 residues in the CDR3. Trimming removed 2 bases at V and 8 bases at J, with 7 bases between. From germline, CDR1 is LNHDA and CDR2 SQIVND (reference sequence). The DNA of the CDR3 is TGTGCCAGTAGTATACCTCGGGACATTCAGTACTTC. It encodes CASSIPRDIQYF.

The chain employs TRBV20-1 and TRBJ2-3, with D possibly TRBD2 on 6 matching bases. Trimming took 3 bases from V and 6 from J, leaving 13 bases between them. The germline CDR1 and CDR2 sequences are DFQATT and SNEGSKA (reference sequence). The CDR3 totals 13 residues. The CDR3 sequence: CSASLGTRDTQYF. For the CDR3, the DNA is TGCAGTGCTAGTCTCGGGACTCGCGATACGCAGTATTTT.

This chain connects TRBV7-9 to TRBJ2-1, with TRBD1 matching 9 bases. Germline V CDR1 and CDR2: SEHNR, FQNEAQ (reference sequence). With V trimmed by 5 bases and J by 7 bases, 9 bases remained unmatched. The length of the CDR3 is 15 residues. The CDR3 nucleotides read TGTGCCAGCAGCCCGACAGGGGGGGCGAAAAATGAGCAGTTCTTC. This encodes CASSPTGGAKNEQFF. The entire variable domain, with the rest obtained from reference TRBV7-9 and TRBJ2-1, is as follows: DTGVSQNPRHKITKRGQNVTFRCDPISEHNRLYWYRQTLGQGPEFLTYFQNEAQLEKSRLLSDRFSAERPKGSFSTLEIQRTEQGDSAMYLCASSPTGGAKNEQFFGPGTRLTVL.

In this sample, this clone turned up once. The chain couples TRBV21-1 to TRBJ1-3; the tabulated D call, TRBD1, remains unverified against the DNA. TRBV21-1 has pseudogene status. The CDR3 has 18 amino acids. The CDR3 reads CASTIGQGRFFSGNTIYF. The CDR3 nucleotides are TGTGCCAGCACTATTGGACAGGGGCGCTTTTTCTCTGGAAACACCATATATTTT.

This clone was detected only once. The chain uses TRBV5-1 and TRBJ2-7, with D unclear. The CDR3 is 14 residues long. Germline CDR1 and CDR2: SGHRS and YFSETQ. V was pared by 4 bases and J by 3 bases, with 14 bases between. This CDR3 is CASSPDSTHYEQYF. The CDR3 nucleotides read TGCGCCAGCAGCCCCGACTCTACCCACTACGAGCAGTACTTC.

The chain couples TRBV28 to TRBJ2-7; 7 bases fit TRBD2. V gave up 4 bases and J gave up 4 bases; unmatched junction bases: 10. CDR1 MDHEN and CDR2 SYDVKM come from the germline V gene. The CDR3 consists of 15 residues. CDR3 protein: CASSSPSGLAYEQYF. CDR3 DNA: TGTGCCAGCAGTTCCCCTAGCGGCCTGGCGTACGAGCAGTACTTC.

About this clone itself: Being one base from a much bigger clone, this may be a read error. V gene TRBV14 combines with J gene TRBJ1-1; D is unclear. The CDR3 has 13 residues. Germline loops: CDR1 SGHDN, CDR2 FVKESK. V was shortened by 2 bases and J by 1 base, with 5 bases between the two germline ends. This CDR3 is CASSQSRNTEAFF. DNA for the CDR3: TGTGCCAGCAGCCAATCCAGGAACACTGAAGCTTTCTTT. The whole variable domain, filled in from reference TRBV14 and TRBJ1-1, reads EAGVTQFPSHSVIEKGQTVTLRCDPISGHDNLYWYRRVMGKEIKFLLHFVKESKQDESGMPNNRFLAERTGGTYSTLKVQPAELEDSGVYFCASSQSRNTEAFFGQGTRLTVV.

The chain combines TRBV3-1 (or the pseudogene TRBV3-2) with TRBJ1-1; 9 nucleotides match TRBD1. Germline V CDR1 and CDR2: LGHDT, YNNKEL (reference sequence). Unmatched junction bases numbered 4, after V lost 4 bases and J lost 4 bases. This CDR3 contains 14 residues. The CDR3 sequence: CASSRGQGSTEAFF. CDR3 coding DNA: TGTGCCAGCAGCCGGGGACAGGGTTCCACTGAAGCTTTCTTT.

This clone was found once. The rearrangement links TRBV30 to TRBJ2-3; 7 nucleotides match TRBD2. The CDR3 has 14 amino acids. The germline CDR1 and CDR2 sequences are GTSNPN and SVGIG (reference sequence). J lost 7 bases, V lost 8 bases, and 15 bases had no gene match. CDR3 bases: TGTGCCGGATCCGGGACTAACATCCTTAATACGCAGTATTTT. Its protein product is CAGSGTNILNTQYF.

This sequence joins TRBV7-8 and TRBJ1-2; 7 bases match TRBD1. J lost 4 bases, V lost 4 bases, and 9 bases had no gene match. The length of the CDR3 is 15 residues. Germline CDR1 reads SGHVS; CDR2 reads FQNEAQ. CDR3 DNA sequence: TGTGCCAGCAGCTCGAGGGGGCAAGCAAGCTATGGCTACACCTTC. It specifies CASSSRGQASYGYTF.

To note about this clone: This CDR3 is also generated by other DNA sequences in the sample. This chain uses TRBV2 with TRBJ2-5; D is uncertain. The CDR3 is 11 amino acids. Trimming cost V 7 bases and J 3 bases, with 6 bases left between them. Germline V gene lookup returns CDR1 SNHLY and CDR2 FYNNEI. This chain's CDR3 is CASKREETQYF. CDR3 DNA sequence: TGTGCCAGCAAGCGTGAAGAGACCCAGTACTTC.

The J gene is TRBJ2-7, the V gene TRBV2, with 12 positions matching TRBD1. The CDR3 runs 15 residues. V shed 8 bases, J shed 6 bases, and the junction held 11 bases outside the gene matches. The V gene's germline CDR1 is SNHLY and CDR2 FYNNEI. The CDR3 DNA is TGTGCCAGCGCCCGACCGGGACAGGGGGCAGTCGAGCAGTACTTC. It codes for CASARPGQGAVEQYF.

The gene calls are TRBV12-3 or TRBV12-4 and TRBJ1-4, with a tentative D call TRBD1 (6 bases). Trimming took 6 bases from V and 8 from J, leaving 13 bases between them. The CDR3 contains 13 residues. CDR3 region: CASSPTGYEKLFF. The CDR3 DNA follows: TGTGCCAGCAGCCCCACAGGGTACGAAAAACTGTTTTTT.